The sequence of this T cell receptor (beta chain) was determined in a study of shared clonotypes between healthy human individuals. The study's findings and limits: For naive CD4 cells, 4% to 5% of clonotypes were shared across a handful of donors. A generally larger estimated richness was seen in naive subsets than in memory subsets.

The CDR3 contains 14 residues. The V end lost 7 bases, the J end lost 2 bases, and 11 bases lay between the germline ends. The germline V gene has CDR1 LNHNV and CDR2 YYDKDF (reference sequence). Terminally differentiated effector memory CD45RA+ cells were left out of the naive CD8 fraction, which was CD45RO-negative and positively selected for CCR7. Sequencing was at deep level. Only in-frame clones appear in the TCRdb table, and some are missing; sequencing was by immunoSEQ multiplex PCR. The sample records about 2 million clones, 85% to 95% being singletons. Worth noting for this clone: Its matching antigen is unknown.

The clonotype was recovered from a man younger than 30 in good health. The sequenced sample was naive CD8+ T cells sorted from blood. The chain is built from TRBV15 and TRBJ2-2; D is uncertain. This CDR3 is CATMGSRNTGELFF. The CDR3 nucleotides read TGTGCCACCATGGGTAGTAGAAACACCGGGGAGCTGTTTTTT.